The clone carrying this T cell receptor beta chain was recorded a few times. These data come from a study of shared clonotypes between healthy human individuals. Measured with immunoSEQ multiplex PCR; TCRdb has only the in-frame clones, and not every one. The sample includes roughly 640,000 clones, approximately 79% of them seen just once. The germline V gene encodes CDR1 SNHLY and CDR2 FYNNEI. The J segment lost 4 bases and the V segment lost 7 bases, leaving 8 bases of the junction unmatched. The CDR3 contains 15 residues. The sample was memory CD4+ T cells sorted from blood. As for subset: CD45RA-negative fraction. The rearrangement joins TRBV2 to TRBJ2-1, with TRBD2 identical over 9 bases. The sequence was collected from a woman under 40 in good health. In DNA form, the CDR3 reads TGTGCCAGCAAACCCCTAGCGGGGCCTTACAATGAGCAGTTCTTC. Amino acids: CASKPLAGPYNEQFF.